Presented here are 10 T cell receptor beta chains from one specimen sequenced in a study of blood T cell repertoires in COVID-19. The data were produced by immunoSEQ multiplex PCR, yet TCRdb's version contains in-frame clones alone and is incomplete. This table holds around 46,000 clones, 75% to 90% found once. The specimen sequenced was peripheral blood. The receptors derive from a human donor in a cohort sampled during active COVID-19.

The V and J genes are TRBV27 and TRBJ1-5, with 7 bases matching TRBD1. The CDR3 loop spans 16 amino acids. V shed 4 bases, J shed 0 bases, and the junction held 6 bases outside the gene matches. Per germline, CDR1 MNHEY and CDR2 SMNVEV (reference sequence). CDR3 in amino acids: CASSSGTANSNQPQHF. The CDR3 region has the DNA TGTGCCAGCAGTTCAGGGACAGCTAATAGCAATCAGCCCCAGCATTTT.

DNA for the CDR3: TGTGCCAGTAATATCCGCGGGAAGGGGGAAAAACTGTTTTTT. This sequence encodes CASNIRGKGEKLFF. The chain employs TRBV19 and TRBJ1-4, with D perhaps TRBD1 (5 bases). Germline V gives CDR1 LNHDA, CDR2 SQIVND (reference sequence). Trimming pared 7 bases from V and 8 bases from J, leaving 17 bases between. This CDR3 has 14 residues.

The chain links TRBV5-1 to TRBJ1-2, with 8 bases lining up with TRBD1. Looked up from germline, CDR1 is SGHRS and CDR2 is YFSETQ. V lost 0 bases, J lost 3 bases, and 4 bases stayed unmatched. The CDR3 runs 15 residues. The CDR3 loop is CASSLGVDRDYGYTF. The DNA of the CDR3 is TGCGCCAGCAGCTTGGGGGTGGACAGGGACTATGGCTACACCTTC.

The count of this clone is one. The V gene is TRBV24-1, the J gene TRBJ1-2; D is perhaps TRBD1 (5 bases). V dropped 0 bases and J dropped 7 bases, with 11 bases sitting between them. CDR1 is KGHDR and CDR2 is SFDVKD in the germline V gene. CDR3 length equals 14 residues. The CDR3 DNA sequence: TGTGCCACCAGTGATTTGAGGGGAAGCTCTGGCTACACCTTC. Amino acid sequence: CATSDLRGSSGYTF.

The genes are TRBV6-5 and TRBJ2-5; 11 bases map to TRBD2. V dropped 4 bases and J dropped 7; count of bases not matched to a gene: 5. Germline-derived CDR1 and CDR2 are MNHEY and SVGAGI. This CDR3 is 14 amino acids long. DNA for the CDR3: TGTGCCAGCAGTTCGGGACTAGCGGTGGTGACCCAGTACTTC. Encoded protein: CASSSGLAVVTQYF.

The rearrangement uses TRBV5-1 and TRBJ2-1; 7 bases map to TRBD1. The CDR3 spans 14 residues. V dropped 6 bases and J dropped 7; count of bases not matched to a gene: 10. Germline CDR1 SGHRS, CDR2 YFSETQ. The CDR3 sequence is CASTVDRVGNEQFF. CDR3 DNA sequence: TGCGCCAGCACCGTAGACAGGGTGGGGAATGAGCAGTTCTTC.

The rearrangement joins TRBV27 to TRBJ2-5, with D tentatively TRBD1 (5 bases). Trimming took off 5 bases at V and 2 bases at J, with 15 bases between the two ends. CDR1 is MNHEY, CDR2 SMNVEV, per germline (reference sequence). The CDR3 is made up of 15 amino acids. The DNA for the CDR3 is TGTGCCAGCAGTACATCCTTTGGACATCAAGAGACCCAGTACTTC. Protein sequence: CASSTSFGHQETQYF.

The rearrangement uses TRBV24-1 and TRBJ2-7; the match to TRBD1 covers 8 bases. CDR3 size: 15 residues. The germline gives CDR1 KGHDR, CDR2 SFDVKD. Germline trimming cut 4 bases from V and 5 bases from J; bases unmatched to any gene: 9. This CDR3 reads CATSESWTGLHEQYF. The CDR3 DNA reads TGTGCCACCAGTGAATCCTGGACAGGGTTACACGAGCAGTACTTC.

V gene TRBV7-3 combines with J gene TRBJ2-6; perhaps TRBD1 as D (6 bases). V dropped 6 bases and J dropped 0 bases, with 12 bases sitting between them. CDR1 is SGHTA, CDR2 FQGTGA, per germline. This CDR3 is 16 amino acids long. The CDR3 bases are TGTGCCAGCAGTCCCCGAGGGGGCTCTGGGGCCAACGTCCTGACTTTC. Translating gives CASSPRGGSGANVLTF.

The chain uses TRBV2 and TRBJ2-3; 9 bases agree with TRBD2. With 5 bases clipped from V and 3 bases from J, the junction kept 3 bases outside the gene matches. The length of the CDR3 is 14 residues. Germline V gene data show CDR1 as SNHLY and CDR2 as FYNNEI. CDR3 sequence reads: CASSRTSETDTQYF. DNA of the CDR3: TGTGCCAGCAGTCGGACTAGCGAGACAGATACGCAGTATTTT.